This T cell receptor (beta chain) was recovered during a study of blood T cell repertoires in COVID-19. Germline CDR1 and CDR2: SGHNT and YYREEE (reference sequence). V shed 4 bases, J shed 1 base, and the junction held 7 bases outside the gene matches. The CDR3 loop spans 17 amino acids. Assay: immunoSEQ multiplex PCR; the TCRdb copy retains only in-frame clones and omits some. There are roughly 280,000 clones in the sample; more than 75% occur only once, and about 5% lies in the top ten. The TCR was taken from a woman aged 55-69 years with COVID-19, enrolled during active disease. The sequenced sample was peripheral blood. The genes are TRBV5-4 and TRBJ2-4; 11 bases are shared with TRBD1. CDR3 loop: CASSGGQGVGAKNIQYF. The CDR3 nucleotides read TGTGCCAGCAGCGGGGGACAGGGGGTTGGGGCCAAAAACATTCAGTACTTC.